The text below deals with one TCR beta chain. Original processing methods: Junction-only immunoSEQ data arrived without quality scores, meaning filtering differed. Assay used: immunoSEQ multiplex PCR; TCRdb lists only in-frame clones, some missing. The V and J calls and clone size are taken from that table; D and trimming were inferred from the DNA. The repertoire holds hundreds of thousands of clones, with around 78% as singletons. This specimen belongs to a study of shared clonotypes between healthy human individuals. J lost 4 bases, V lost 2 bases, and 1 base had no gene match. Germline CDR1 MNHEY, CDR2 SMNVEV (reference sequence). The CDR3 is made up of 14 amino acids.

J is TRBJ2-3 and V is TRBV27; 9 nucleotides match TRBD2. The sequence came from a woman in her 30s in good health. Sequencing input: memory CD4+ T cells sorted from blood. The subset denotes: CD45RA-negative fraction. CDR3 sequence reads: CASSLAGGPDTQYF. The CDR3 DNA reads TGTGCCAGCAGTTTAGCGGGAGGGCCAGATACGCAGTATTTT.